A single sample gave rise to the 8 T cell receptor beta chains below, sequenced in a study of T cells in Graves' hyperthyroidism and ophthalmopathy. The investigators amplified TCR beta CDR3 regions from RNA transcripts. Primed by the HTBI set, a first-round RT-PCR was run on the TCR CDR3. Each CDR3 protein gets one entry after TCRdb re-called the multiplex PCR reads with MiXCR. Among fewer than 110,000 distinct CDR3 sequences, roughly 47% were seen once, and the ten largest hold roughly 25%. The source material was blood. The receptors shown here come from a man aged 40-49 years with Graves' hyperthyroidism.

The gene calls are TRBV10-3 and TRBJ1-5; D is unresolved. CDR3 length: 12 amino acids. V lost 4 bases, J lost 3 bases, and 4 bases lay in between. CDR1 and CDR2 from the germline V gene are ENHRY and SYGVKD. The CDR3 sequence: CAISGVNQPQHF. DNA of the CDR3: TGTGCCATCAGTGGGGTCAATCAGCCCCAGCATTTT.

The V call is TRBV28, the J call TRBJ1-5; no firm D call. The CDR3 totals 15 residues. The germline V and J ends were trimmed by 5 bases and 1 base, with 12 bases remaining between them. Germline V gene sequence: CDR1 MDHEN, CDR2 SYDVKM. This CDR3 reads CASSPGTISNQPQHF. The CDR3 DNA reads as TGTGCCAGCAGTCCAGGAACTATAAGCAATCAGCCCCAGCATTTT. The variable domain in full, with the rest retrieved from reference TRBV28 and TRBJ1-5, is DVKVTQSSRYLVKRTGEKVFLECVQDMDHENMFWYRQDPGLGLRLIYFSYDVKMKEKGDIPEGYSVSREKKERFSLILESASTNQTSMYLCASSPGTISNQPQHFGDGTRLSIL.

This clonotype appeared once. Mismatch with germline at one junction end may stem from a read error. This chain joins TRBV20-1 and TRBJ1-3, with 8 bases matching TRBD1. The CDR3 has 14 amino acids. Germline V gene lookup returns CDR1 DFQATT and CDR2 SNEGSKA (reference sequence). CDR3 in DNA: TGCAGTACTAGCGCCACAGGGGGAGGAAACGCCATATATTTT. It translates to CSTSATGGGNAIYF.

This clonotype was found many times. This chain uses TRBV6-1 with TRBJ1-3, with D hard to call. V lost 2 bases and J 4 bases, leaving 6 bases between the germline ends. In germline, CDR1 is MNHNS, CDR2 SASEGT. The CDR3 sequence is 13 residues long. The CDR3 DNA is TGTGCCAGCAGTGAAATAAGGGGAAACACCATATATTTT. This encodes CASSEIRGNTIYF.

Many counts were recorded for this clonotype. The CDR3 bases are TGTGCCAGCAGCTTAGAAGCCCTGGGGTATTCACCCCTCCACTTT. Its translation is CASSLEALGYSPLHF. V and J are TRBV11-2 and TRBJ1-6; D is uncertain. Trimming left V 0 bases short and J 8 bases short, with 11 bases between. There are 15 residues in the CDR3. Germline values: CDR1 SGHAT, CDR2 FQNNGV.

By share, this clonotype counts as medium-sized. This chain joins TRBV7-2 and TRBJ2-1; TRBD2 aligns across 7 bases. This CDR3 region has 15 residues. V was pared by 6 bases and J by 4 bases, with 9 bases of the junction left unmatched. The V gene's germline CDR1 is SGHTA and CDR2 FQGNSA. CDR3 sequence (DNA): TGTGCCAGCAGTCGCGCGGGAGAGTCGTACAATGAGCAGTTCTTC. The encoded protein is CASSRAGESYNEQFF. The variable domain in full, with the rest retrieved from reference TRBV7-2 and TRBJ2-1, is GAGVSQSPSNKVTEKGKDVELRCDPISGHTALYWYRQSLGQGLEFLIYFQGNSAPDKSGLPSDRFSAERTGGSVSTLTIQRTQQEDSAVYLCASSRAGESYNEQFFGPGTRLTVL.

In its sample, this clonotype was seen a few times. J is TRBJ2-3 and V is TRBV12-5, with D tentatively TRBD1 (5 bases). This CDR3 contains 15 residues. Trimming took off 6 bases at V and 4 bases at J, with 17 bases between the two ends. Per germline, CDR1 LGHNT and CDR2 FRNRAP. DNA for the CDR3: TGTGCTAGTGGCCCCGGACAAGCTCAGCCAGATACGCAGTATTTT. Translated: CASGPGQAQPDTQYF.

This clonotype has only one observation. This chain links TRBV25-1 with TRBJ1-1; D is uncertain. V was shortened by 7 bases and J by 5 bases, with 11 bases between the two germline ends. There are 12 residues in the CDR3. Germline V gives CDR1 MGHDK, CDR2 SYGVNS. The CDR3 loop reads CASTSVRTEAFF. The CDR3 nucleotides read TGTGCCAGCACTTCAGTTCGGACTGAAGCTTTCTTT.